These 27 T cell receptor beta chains came from one sample sequenced in a study of blood T cell repertoires in COVID-19. Sequenced by immunoSEQ multiplex PCR; TCRdb stores in-frame clones only, minus some. This table holds 97,000 or so clones, approximately 80% found once. The specimen sequenced was peripheral blood. These TCRs come from a human donor in a cohort sampled during active COVID-19.

The rearrangement uses TRBV5-8 and TRBJ1-2; possible D gene TRBD1, 5 bases. Germline values: CDR1 SGHTS, CDR2 YDEGEE. The CDR3 extends over 13 amino acids. V lost 0 bases, J lost 4 bases, and 7 bases lay in between. CDR3 loop: CASSLVQVYGYTF. CDR3 sequence (DNA): TGTGCCAGCAGCTTGGTACAGGTCTATGGCTACACCTTC. The variable domain in full, with the rest retrieved from reference TRBV5-8 and TRBJ1-2, is EAGVTQSPTHLIKTRGQQATLRCSPISGHTSVYWYQQALGLGLQFLLWYDEGEERNRGNFPPRFSGRQFPNYSSELNVNALELEDSALYLCASSLVQVYGYTFGSGTRLTVV.

The chain joins TRBV5-6 to TRBJ2-7, with a possible D match to TRBD1 (7 bases). CDR3 length equals 14 residues. V dropped 4 bases and J dropped 2 bases, with 13 bases sitting between them. The germline CDR1 and CDR2 sequences are SGHDT and YYEEEE. The CDR3 protein is CASSGGGGTYEQYF. Here the CDR3 DNA reads TGTGCCAGCAGCGGAGGGGGCGGTACCTACGAGCAGTACTTC.

The CDR3 reads CASGGPETQYF. In DNA, the CDR3 is TGTGCCAGCGGCGGGCCGGAGACCCAGTACTTC. The rearrangement joins TRBV2 to TRBJ2-5; TRBD2 is a possible D gene (5 bases). With 8 bases removed from V and 5 bases from J, the gap between germline ends came to 9 bases. This CDR3 comprises 11 residues. Germline V gene lookup returns CDR1 SNHLY and CDR2 FYNNEI. The full variable domain, completed using reference TRBV2 and TRBJ2-5, is EPEVTQTPSHQVTQMGQEVILRCVPISNHLYFYWYRQILGQKVEFLVSFYNNEISEKSEIFDDQFSVERPDGSNFTLKIRSTKLEDSAMYFCASGGPETQYFGPGTRLLVL.

V is TRBV4-1 and J is TRBJ2-7; the match to TRBD1 covers 10 bases. The CDR3 is 15 residues long. The junction had 3 bases not matched to a gene; V was cut back by 1 base and J by 3 bases. From germline, CDR1 is MGHRA and CDR2 YSYEKL. The CDR3 sequence is CASSQGQGAVYEQYF. CDR3 sequence (DNA): TGCGCCAGCAGCCAAGGACAGGGGGCCGTCTACGAGCAGTACTTC.

This chain connects TRBV20-1 to TRBJ1-1; no clear D gene. The CDR3 sequence is 11 residues long. V shed 0 bases and J shed 8 bases, with 7 bases lying between them. Germline loops: CDR1 DFQATT, CDR2 SNEGSKA (reference sequence). CDR3 residues: CSAREKTEAFF. The CDR3 coding sequence is TGCAGTGCTAGAGAAAAAACAGAAGCTTTCTTT.

CDR3 bases: TGTGCCAGCAGCTTAATATTCGGGGTGCGTGGAAACACCATATATTTT. The encoded protein is CASSLIFGVRGNTIYF. This rearrangement joins TRBV7-2 to TRBJ1-3, with no clear D. Trimming pared 2 bases from V and 3 bases from J, leaving 14 bases between. The CDR3 has 16 residues. Germline V gene data show CDR1 as SGHTA and CDR2 as FQGNSA.

As for this clone: One junction end does not reproduce the germline sequence, and a read error may be involved. The chain combines TRBV7-6 with TRBJ1-1, with D hard to call. The CDR3 contains 14 residues. CDR1 and CDR2 (germline): SGHVS, FNYEAQ. This CDR3 is CASSSGVPNAEAFF. The CDR3 DNA is TGTGCCAGCAGCTCGGGTGTCCCGAACGCTGAAGCTTTCTTT.

This chain links TRBV10-1 with TRBJ1-5; 8 nucleotides match TRBD1. J lost 7 bases, V lost 6 bases, and 5 bases had no gene match. CDR3 length: 13 residues. The germline V gene has CDR1 WNHNN and CDR2 SYGVQD (reference sequence). CDR3 nucleotide sequence: TGCGCCAGCAGAGACAGGGGTAAGCAGCCCCAGCATTTT. Protein: CASRDRGKQPQHF.

This rearrangement joins TRBV28 to TRBJ1-5, with a possible D match to TRBD1 (5 bases). The CDR3 totals 15 residues. CDR1 MDHEN and CDR2 SYDVKM come from the germline V gene. Trimming stripped 2 bases from V and 2 bases from J, with 10 bases between. The CDR3 coding sequence is TGTGCCAGCAGTTTACGGGGGGAGGGCAATCAGCCCCAGCATTTT. This translates into CASSLRGEGNQPQHF.

The chain links TRBV5-1 to TRBJ2-5; D is perhaps TRBD2 (6 bases). V lost 0 bases, J lost 3 bases, and 18 bases lay in between. CDR1 SGHRS and CDR2 YFSETQ come from the germline V gene. The CDR3 loop spans 17 amino acids. The CDR3 DNA is TGCGCCAGCAGCTTGGGCGGGGTCCACAACCTCAAAGAGACCCAGTACTTC. It codes for CASSLGGVHNLKETQYF.

The chain recombines TRBV6-2 or TRBV6-3 with TRBJ1-1, with D possibly TRBD1 on 6 matching bases. The CDR3 is 14 residues long. Germline V gene data show CDR1 as MNHEY and CDR2 as SVGEGT. The germline V and J ends were trimmed by 2 bases and 1 base, with 8 bases remaining between them. The CDR3 DNA reads as TGTGCCAGCAGTTACCGCAGGGGGAACACTGAAGCTTTCTTT. Translated, it gives CASSYRRGNTEAFF.

The chain uses TRBV28 and TRBJ1-2; a weak D match, TRBD1 (5 bases). Looked up from germline, CDR1 is MDHEN and CDR2 is SYDVKM. This CDR3 contains 13 residues. V shed 6 bases and J shed 7 bases, with 15 bases lying between them. CDR3 sequence (DNA): TGTGCCAGCAGGTTCTATGGGGACTCTGGCTACACCTTC. Translation: CASRFYGDSGYTF.

The chain uses TRBV4-1 and TRBJ2-5; 8 bases match TRBD1. CDR3 length: 18 amino acids. Germline loops: CDR1 MGHRA, CDR2 YSYEKL. With V trimmed by 2 bases and J by 5 bases, 16 bases remained unmatched. CDR3 bases: TGCGCCAGCAGCCAAAGGAAGGCGACAGGGGCCCAGGGGGAGACCCAGTACTTC. This codes for CASSQRKATGAQGETQYF.

The chain carries TRBV5-1 and TRBJ2-2; D not certain. This CDR3 spans 15 amino acids. V was pared by 4 bases and J by 3 bases, with 13 bases between. CDR1 and CDR2 (germline): SGHRS, YFSETQ. The CDR3 protein is CASSPRVPHTGELFF. The CDR3 coding sequence is TGCGCCAGCAGCCCTCGGGTCCCGCACACCGGGGAGCTGTTTTTT. Filled out from reference TRBV5-1 and TRBJ2-2, the complete variable domain reads KAGVTQTPRYLIKTRGQQVTLSCSPISGHRSVSWYQQTPGQGLQFLFEYFSETQRNKGNFPGRFSGRQFSNSRSEMNVSTLELGDSALYLCASSPRVPHTGELFFGEGSRLTVL.

This rearrangement joins TRBV19 to TRBJ1-6; 10 positions match TRBD1. Germline CDR1 and CDR2: LNHDA and SQIVND (reference sequence). With 5 bases clipped from V and 7 bases from J, the junction kept 8 bases outside the gene matches. This CDR3 comprises 16 residues. The CDR3 is CASSARDRGLNSPLHF. In DNA, the CDR3 is TGTGCCAGTAGTGCCCGGGACAGGGGACTCAATTCACCCCTCCACTTT. The full variable domain, in which reference TRBV19 and TRBJ1-6 provide the parts outside the CDR3, is DGGITQSPKYLFRKEGQNVTLSCEQNLNHDAMYWYRQDPGQGLRLIYYSQIVNDFQKGDIAEGYSVSREKKESFPLTVTSAQKNPTAFYLCASSARDRGLNSPLHFGNGTRLTVT.

This chain's CDR3 is CASSVEPSGGTEQYF. The CDR3 DNA reads as TGTGCCAGCAGCGTAGAGCCCAGCGGGGGGACCGAGCAGTACTTC. The chain uses TRBV9 and TRBJ2-7, with 9 bases that match TRBD2. Germline-derived CDR1 and CDR2 are SGDLS and YYNGEE. The CDR3 totals 15 residues. V shed 0 bases, J shed 6 bases, and the junction held 7 bases outside the gene matches.

The rearrangement links TRBV5-1 to TRBJ1-1, with 8 bases fitting TRBD1. Trimming took 4 bases from V and 5 from J; bases not matched to a gene: 7. The germline CDR1 and CDR2 sequences are SGHRS and YFSETQ. CDR3 length: 14 amino acids. The CDR3 reads CASSNRQGQTEAFF. CDR3 bases: TGCGCCAGCAGCAATCGACAGGGGCAGACTGAAGCTTTCTTT.

V usage is TRBV25-1 and J usage is TRBJ2-1, with D possibly being TRBD1 (6 bases). Germline CDR1 and CDR2: MGHDK and SYGVNS. The ends were cut back, 2 bases at V and 9 bases at J, with 20 bases in the middle. The CDR3 contains 16 residues. CDR3 region: CASSEESGQIIGEQFF. The DNA for the CDR3 is TGTGCCAGCAGTGAAGAAAGCGGACAGATAATTGGTGAGCAGTTCTTC.

This chain joins TRBV30 and TRBJ1-2; D is possibly TRBD1 (5 bases). Deletions cut 5 bases from V and 4 bases from J, with 17 bases between. CDR1 is GTSNPN and CDR2 is SVGIG in the germline V gene (reference sequence). The CDR3 is 14 residues long. CDR3 protein: CAWRQAGRPYGYTF. The CDR3 DNA reads as TGTGCCTGGCGCCAGGCAGGGCGGCCCTATGGCTACACCTTC.

This clone was seen just once. The rearrangement links TRBV9 to TRBJ2-3; 9 bases line up with TRBD2. The CDR3 runs to 15 residues. Germline V gene lookup returns CDR1 SGDLS and CDR2 YYNGEE. Unmatched junction bases numbered 5, after V lost 1 base and J lost 5 bases. CDR3 sequence (DNA): TGTGCCAGCAGCGTACTAGCGGGGAACCGAGATACGCAGTATTTT. Its protein product is CASSVLAGNRDTQYF. Supplemented by reference TRBV9 and TRBJ2-3, the full variable domain reads DSGVTQTPKHLITATGQRVTLRCSPRSGDLSVYWYQQSLDQGLQFLIQYYNGEERAKGNILERFSAQQFPDLHSELNLSSLELGDSALYFCASSVLAGNRDTQYFGPGTRLTVL.

The genes are TRBV4-3 and TRBJ1-1; a possible D gene is TRBD1 (6 bases). CDR3 length equals 14 residues. Germline V gives CDR1 LGHNA, CDR2 YSLEER. V lost 0 bases, J lost 4 bases, and 9 bases lay in between. The CDR3 coding sequence is TGCGCCAGCAGCCAAGATCACAGGGTCACTGAAGCTTTCTTT. Protein product: CASSQDHRVTEAFF.

The rearrangement joins TRBV7-2 to TRBJ2-3; D possibly corresponds to TRBD1 (5 bases). The CDR3 is made up of 14 amino acids. Trimming took 2 bases from V and 8 from J, leaving 14 bases between them. Germline CDR1 and CDR2: SGHTA and FQGNSA. CDR3 sequence reads: CASSLYEVQGTQYF. The CDR3 DNA sequence: TGTGCCAGCAGCTTATACGAAGTTCAGGGTACGCAGTATTTT.

CDR3 sequence reads: CASSLAYGTGTHEQYF. In DNA form, the CDR3 reads TGCGCCAGCAGCTTGGCGTACGGGACAGGGACTCACGAGCAGTACTTC. The chain carries TRBV5-1 and TRBJ2-7, with TRBD1 identical over 9 bases. The length of the CDR3 is 16 residues. The ends lost 0 bases at V and 5 bases at J; junction bases unmatched: 9. Germline CDR1 SGHRS, CDR2 YFSETQ.

The chain couples TRBV7-2 to TRBJ1-1; a possible D gene is TRBD1 (5 bases). The CDR3 is 16 residues long. V gave up 2 bases and J gave up 7 bases, with 20 bases separating them. In germline, CDR1 is SGHTA, CDR2 FQGNSA. The DNA of the CDR3 is TGTGCCAGCAGCTTACTGGGGGGGAGTGATTTAGGTGAAGCTTTCTTT. This gives the protein CASSLLGGSDLGEAFF.

The V call is TRBV19, the J call TRBJ1-4; 9 bases line up with TRBD1. Trimming cost V 3 bases and J 12 bases; bases outside gene matches: 11. The CDR3 length is 15 residues. Germline CDR1 reads LNHDA; CDR2 reads SQIVND (reference sequence). Written as DNA, the CDR3 is TGTGCCAGTAGTATCCGACAGGGGGGAGCCGAGGAACTGTTTTTT. This translates into CASSIRQGGAEELFF.

V usage is TRBV7-9 and J usage is TRBJ2-7; 7 bases line up with TRBD1. The CDR3 sequence is 15 residues long. V dropped 4 bases and J dropped 7; count of bases not matched to a gene: 13. Germline CDR1 SEHNR, CDR2 FQNEAQ (reference sequence). CDR3 DNA sequence: TGTGCCAGCAGCTCCCCGGGACAGCGACATGGGGAGCAGTACTTC. Translation gives CASSSPGQRHGEQYF.

The J gene is TRBJ1-3, the V gene TRBV24-1; tentative D call: TRBD1 (6 bases). Germline values: CDR1 KGHDR, CDR2 SFDVKD. V dropped 4 bases and J dropped 10 bases, with 10 bases sitting between them. The CDR3 is made up of 12 amino acids. The CDR3 nucleotides read TGTGCCACCAGTGACAACAGGGAAACCATATATTTT. This gives the protein CATSDNRETIYF.